The 4 T cell receptor beta chains below were found in one sample sequenced in a study of beta chain features in type 1 diabetes. Of the isolated RNA, all was reverse transcribed, and so the sequenced material was expressed TCRB transcripts. The repertoire was sequenced with immunoSEQ multiplex PCR; TCRdb's copy has only in-frame clones and lacks some. The table shows roughly 340,000 clones, with around 12% occurring only once. Their specific antigens are unknown. General study findings and limits: The study found moderately but significantly shorter TCRB CDR3s in all four CD4+ subsets of Type 1 diabetes patients.

Sequencing input: naive CD4+ T cells from blood. All receptors come from a woman younger than 35 with type 1 diabetes.

The chain uses TRBV18 and TRBJ2-6, with D tentatively TRBD2 (6 bases). Germline V gene data show CDR1 as KGHSH and CDR2 as LQKENI. The CDR3 is 17 residues long. Trimming stripped 8 bases from V and 1 base from J, with 18 bases between. The CDR3 region has the DNA TGTGCCAGCCGAATCCCGGGAGCCCTATCTGGGGCCAACGTCCTGACTTTC. This codes for CASRIPGALSGANVLTF.

The J gene is TRBJ2-5, the V gene TRBV2; possible D gene TRBD1, 6 bases. The CDR3 loop spans 14 amino acids. Germline V CDR1 and CDR2: SNHLY, FYNNEI. Trimming shortened V by 5 bases and J by 0 bases, and 10 bases separated the two germline ends. CDR3 in amino acids: CASSPRGDQETQYF. The CDR3 DNA reads as TGTGCCAGCAGTCCCAGGGGTGACCAAGAGACCCAGTACTTC.

This clone was counted a single time. J is TRBJ2-5 and V is TRBV7-6; 9 bases are a match to TRBD1. CDR1 and CDR2 (germline): SGHVS, FNYEAQ. The length of the CDR3 is 16 residues. Trimming took 0 bases from V and 2 from J; bases not matched to a gene: 4. DNA for the CDR3: TGTGCCAGCAGCTTAGCTGGGGACAGGGCTCAAGAGACCCAGTACTTC. Its translation is CASSLAGDRAQETQYF.

The rearrangement joins TRBV11-2 to TRBJ2-7, with D tentatively TRBD1 (6 bases). The germline CDR1 and CDR2 sequences are SGHAT and FQNNGV. This CDR3 has 16 residues. The V end lost 5 bases, the J end lost 3 bases, and 20 bases lay between the germline ends. The CDR3 DNA is TGTGCCAGCAGCATTGGGGACCGACAGGTTTTCTACGAGCAGTACTTC. Translation: CASSIGDRQVFYEQYF.